One and the same sample provided the 3 T cell receptor beta chains below, sequenced in a study of blood T cells in healthy people across ages. The second PCR ran about 6 to 11 cycles with a sample-barcoded 5' primer and J-beta primers. TCRdb recomputed calls from the 5' RACE reads with MiXCR, one row per CDR3 protein. In the table there are around 1,700,000 distinct CDR3 sequences, under 30% of which are singletons. Sequencing input: blood. These receptors all stem from a woman aged 30 to 39 in good health.

The V call is TRBV3-1, the J call TRBJ1-2; 10 bases agree with TRBD1. The CDR3 loop spans 15 amino acids. Germline-derived CDR1 and CDR2 are LGHDT and YNNKEL (reference sequence). V lost 4 bases and J lost 8; bases outside the gene matches: 10. DNA of the CDR3: TGTGCCAGCAGCCGTACCGGGACAGGGGCTGGGGGCTACACCTTC. Translated, it gives CASSRTGTGAGGYTF.

The chain couples TRBV5-1 to TRBJ2-1; D possibly corresponds to TRBD2 (5 bases). The CDR3 is 13 residues long. Germline loops: CDR1 SGHRS, CDR2 YFSETQ. Trimming removed 2 bases from V and 7 bases from J, with 10 bases in between. CDR3 sequence reads: CASSFGIGNEQFF. The CDR3 DNA sequence: TGCGCCAGCAGCTTCGGGATTGGGAATGAGCAGTTCTTC.

The rearrangement uses TRBV7-9 and TRBJ1-2, with TRBD1 identical over 10 bases. CDR3 size: 16 residues. Germline-derived CDR1 and CDR2 are SEHNR and FQNEAQ (reference sequence). Unmatched junction bases numbered 13, after V lost 8 bases and J lost 4 bases. The DNA of the CDR3 is TGTGCCAGCCCGGTCGGGAGGGACAGGGGACGCTATGGCTACACCTTC. This translates into CASPVGRDRGRYGYTF.